This TCR beta chain was sequenced in a study of blood T cell repertoires in COVID-19. Sequenced by immunoSEQ multiplex PCR; TCRdb stores in-frame clones only, minus some. The sample carries 200,000 to 250,000 clones, 85% recorded once. V was pared by 4 bases and J by 6 bases, with 8 bases of the junction left unmatched. From germline, CDR1 is KGHDR and CDR2 SFDVKD. The CDR3 length is 15 residues. This TCR was sampled from a man aged 35-49 years with acute or convalescent COVID-19. This chain uses TRBV24-1 with TRBJ2-1; 7 positions match TRBD1. The sequencing input was peripheral blood. The CDR3 sequence: CATSDTPTGPNEQFF. As DNA, the CDR3 is TGTGCCACCAGTGACACTCCGACAGGGCCCAATGAGCAGTTCTTC.